There are many counts of the clone carrying this TCR beta chain. The antigen remains unidentified. This sample's time point: newly diagnosed GD, antithyroid drugs for less than 3 months. Scientists built the TCR library using RNA that was extracted from PBMCs. EDTA tubes received roughly 8.6 milliliters of drawn peripheral blood. The data belong to a study of regulatory T cells in long-lasting Graves disease. Broader study findings: Newly diagnosed patients had higher TCR diversity than persistent Graves' patients did.

Germline V gene lookup returns CDR1 SGHRS and CDR2 YFSETQ. The CDR3 is made up of 15 amino acids. The junction had 7 bases not matched to a gene; V was cut back by 5 bases and J by 0 bases. Arm-PCR with iRepertoire HTBI primers amplified the CDR3 regions for these TCR beta libraries. Each CDR3 protein gets one entry after TCRdb re-called the multiplex PCR reads with MiXCR. Of about 420,000 distinct CDR3 sequences detected, about a sixth appear once; the ten largest clones hold about a quarter. These same records also appear under a second study, on T cells in Graves' hyperthyroidism and ophthalmopathy. Per that study: First-round RT-PCR with HTBI primers amplified the TCR CDR3 region. Onset of ophthalmopathy came a median approximately 6.5 months after the model predicted it.

The chain couples TRBV5-1 to TRBJ2-7; TRBD1 matches at 8 bases. The sequences come from peripheral blood mononuclear cells (PBMCs), collected at new diagnosis, from a patient treated with antithyroid drugs. This clonotype was sampled from a woman aged 18-35 years with Graves disease. The CDR3 reads CASRGGQGSSYEQYF. CDR3 coding DNA: TGCGCCAGCAGGGGAGGACAGGGTAGCTCCTACGAGCAGTACTTC.